This record concerns one T cell receptor (beta chain) sequence. This entry comes from a study of cytomegalovirus exposure and HLA in healthy donors. Study-wide context: Around 85 million unique TCR sequences came from HLA-typed donors in an early release.

60 Vbeta and 13 Jbeta primers were used in PCR. The assay was immunoSEQ multiplex PCR, and TCRdb's table has in-frame clones only and misses some. This table has about 100,000 clones, roughly three fifths appearing once. Trimming removed 5 bases from V and 14 bases from J, with 18 bases in between. The CDR3 totals 12 residues. From germline, CDR1 is SGHNT and CDR2 YENEEA. The receptor comes from a man aged 25-45 years in good health and CMV-seropositive. The chain recombines TRBV11-3 with TRBJ1-1; D call uncertain. What was sequenced was PBMCs. As DNA, the CDR3 is TGTGCCAGCAGCCCGCTAGTATCGGAGTTCTTCTTT. Its translation: CASSPLVSEFFF.